These T cell receptor beta chains were read from a single sample in a study of vaccination and CD4 T cells after COVID-19. A single record per CDR3 protein comes from TCRdb applying MiXCR to the PCR reads. This table holds 30,000 or so distinct CDR3 sequences, 49% found once. Sequenced material: CD4+ T cells from blood, taken about 7 months after SARS-CoV-2 vaccination. The source of these receptors is a human donor who had recovered from COVID-19. The conserved cysteine and the conserved F or W are not part of the CDR3 here.

TRBV25-1	TRBJ1-6	12	ASSGQGTNSPLH
TRBV7-3	TRBJ2-1	12	ASSFISRDNEQF
TRBV7-9	TRBJ2-1	11	ASSLVDPRWPF
TRBV7-7	TRBJ2-5	11	ASSPRGAETQY
TRBV19	TRBJ2-3	15	ASKRIAGGGSTDTQY
TRBV27	TRBJ1-2	13	ASSPGTGTNYGYT
TRBV6-2/TRBV6-3	TRBJ2-7	11	ASSFGHYYEQY
TRBV28	TRBJ2-7	13	ASTNEAGQGYEQY
TRBV6-1	TRBJ2-3	12	ASSDRQGTDTQY
TRBV20-1	TRBJ2-7	13	SARDEGSGRYEQY
TRBV4-1	TRBJ2-7	16	ASSPYFGTSGSKNEQY
TRBV7-9	TRBJ1-5	13	ASRQKAGGDQPQH
TRBV20-1	TRBJ2-1	12	SASSLRGYNEQF
TRBV6-2/TRBV6-3	TRBJ2-7	10	ASSNTITEQY
TRBV27	TRBJ2-1	12	ASSLWPESDEQF
TRBV19	TRBJ2-5	16	ASSGISSGNLVQETQY
TRBV7-9	TRBJ2-3	13	ASSQSGSGTDTQY
TRBV6-4	TRBJ1-6	11	ASSDRGNSPLH
TRBV28	TRBJ1-1	11	ASSSPTGTEAF
TRBV19	TRBJ2-7	11	ASSIDSRGEQY
TRBV6-2/TRBV6-3	TRBJ2-5	12	ASRSGTGSETQY
TRBV27	TRBJ2-1	11	ASSLSSGNEQF
TRBV28	TRBJ2-7	10	ASSFVLYEQY
TRBV24-1	TRBJ2-5	13	ATSSSGLAEETQY
TRBV9	TRBJ2-7	12	ASSVGGDSYEQY
TRBV20-1	TRBJ1-1	13	SVARFIGMNTEAF
TRBV6-1	TRBJ1-1	11	ASSPFNGGRAF
TRBV11-3	TRBJ2-5	12	ASSLSYGQETQY
TRBV10-3	TRBJ1-2	9	AVRVGYGYT
TRBV4-1	TRBJ1-5	12	ASSQDRQDQPQH
TRBV20-1	TRBJ2-5	11	SASNLRGETQY
TRBV28	TRBJ1-1	9	ASSAYGAAF
TRBV2	TRBJ2-3	11	ASAGARTDTQY
TRBV27	TRBJ2-3	13	ASSLSEVSTDTQY
TRBV20-1	TRBJ1-5	12	SARATGSNQPQH
TRBV27	TRBJ2-7	13	ASSLGQGRIYEQY
TRBV7-9	TRBJ2-1	11	ASSLGHYNEQF
TRBV6-1	TRBJ1-1	12	ASIQGAQEAEAF
TRBV6-6	TRBJ2-1	13	ASSYGGLAHNEQF
TRBV7-2	TRBJ2-2	14	ASASDGGGGSGELF
TRBV6-1	TRBJ1-5	11	ASRGTGNQPQH
TRBV24-1	TRBJ2-7	14	ATSDRRTGNPYEQY
TRBV20-1	TRBJ2-7	14	SARRIGDREGIEQY